Below, one TCR gamma chain is given with its context. Its antigen is not identified. Distinct nucleotide sequences in the sample also encode this CDR3. TRG repertoires were amplified with LymphoTrack primers from approximately 190 ng of biopsy DNA. TCRdb re-called the multiplex PCR reads with CATT. The data contain some 980 gamma-chain clones, approximately 53% of them seen just once; the ten biggest clones take up 10% to 15%. Genomic DNA came from ten approximately 4.8-µm formalin-fixed paraffin-embedded scrolls per case. There are 12 residues in the CDR3. V shed 6 bases and J 9 bases; nucleotides not matched to a gene: 8. These data come from a study of intestinal T cells in coeliac disease. Study-level findings and limits: Repeated CDR3 amino acid sequences could not be told from PCR duplicates.

This receptor was identified in a human donor with celiac disease. The chain joins TRGV11 to TRGJ1 or TRGJ2. Being an ORF, TRGV11 has a function that is uncertain. The sequenced sample was a duodenal biopsy. CDR3 in amino acids: CACWIRLGKKLF. The CDR3 DNA reads as TGTGCCTGCTGGATTCGACTTGGTAAGAAACTCTTT.